The 21 T cell receptor beta chains below were found in one sample sequenced in a study of a mutant IDH1 vaccine in newly diagnosed glioma (dated by TCRdb to the early 2020s). Their specific antigens are unknown. The time point label for this specimen denotes: week 47, end of study. Each vaccine dose, consisting of 300 ug of a 20-mer mutant IDH1 peptide in Montanide, was administered subcutaneously with topical imiquimod. Receptor amplification or capture employed the immunoSEQ multiplex PCR assay. TCRdb provides this immuneACCESS table in a form limited to in-frame rearrangements. Some clones are lacking; in checked studies, under half of them reflect an unresolved V gene, and why the rest are absent is not known. The sample yields fewer than 25,000 clones; roughly 80% were counted once. The ten largest clones capture roughly 2.8% of the sample. Here the sequenced sample was PBMCs, taken from a glioma patient whose treatment included an IDH1 peptide vaccine. The receptors originated from a man aged 40-50 years with glioma.

The chain recombines TRBV5-5 with TRBJ2-1, with D perhaps TRBD1 (5 bases). The CDR3 spans 14 residues. CDR1 SGHKS and CDR2 YYEKEE come from the germline V gene (reference sequence). V was clipped by 2 bases and J by 0 bases, with 6 bases between them. The CDR3 coding sequence is TGTGCCAGCAGCTTTGACAGCTCCTACAATGAGCAGTTCTTC. Its translation is CASSFDSSYNEQFF.

This sequence joins TRBV27 and TRBJ2-1; TRBD2 agrees at 13 bases. Germline-derived CDR1 and CDR2 are MNHEY and SMNVEV (reference sequence). This CDR3 is built from 16 residues. Unmatched junction bases numbered 4, after V lost 4 bases and J lost 4 bases. CDR3 sequence: CASSSGTSGVYNEQFF. The DNA of the CDR3 is TGTGCCAGCAGTTCTGGGACTAGCGGGGTGTACAATGAGCAGTTCTTC.

The chain employs TRBV7-2 and TRBJ2-4; D remains ambiguous. The CDR3 extends over 15 amino acids. In germline, CDR1 is SGHTA, CDR2 FQGNSA. The V gene lost 5 bases and the J gene lost 0 bases, with 11 bases spanning the gap. The CDR3 protein is CASSPSNVAKNIQYF. The CDR3 bases are TGTGCCAGCAGCCCAAGCAACGTAGCCAAAAACATTCAGTACTTC.

A few counts support this clone. The chain joins TRBV4-1 to TRBJ1-5; D uncertain. In germline, CDR1 is MGHRA, CDR2 YSYEKL. V shed 1 base and J shed 2 bases, with 9 bases lying between them. This CDR3 spans 15 amino acids. The DNA of the CDR3 is TGCGCCAGCAGCCAAGCGCGGGTTGGCAATCAGCCCCAGCATTTT. It encodes CASSQARVGNQPQHF.

This chain joins TRBV19 and TRBJ2-2, with 8 bases aligning to TRBD2. CDR1 and CDR2 (germline): LNHDA, SQIVND (reference sequence). Trimming took 8 bases from V and 4 from J; bases not matched to a gene: 6. This CDR3 is built from 14 residues. CDR3 DNA sequence: TGTGCCAGTCACCGACTAGCGAGCACCGGGGAGCTGTTTTTT. Its translation is CASHRLASTGELFF.

This rearrangement joins TRBV5-1 to TRBJ2-7, with a possible D match to TRBD1 (7 bases). Trimming shortened V by 0 bases and J by 3 bases, and 16 bases separated the two germline ends. CDR3 length: 16 amino acids. CDR1 and CDR2 (germline): SGHRS, YFSETQ. For the CDR3, the DNA is TGCGCCAGCAGCTTGGCCGGAGCAGGGGGAGGCTACGAGCAGTACTTC. It yields the protein CASSLAGAGGGYEQYF. The full variable domain, in which reference TRBV5-1 and TRBJ2-7 provide the parts outside the CDR3, is KAGVTQTPRYLIKTRGQQVTLSCSPISGHRSVSWYQQTPGQGLQFLFEYFSETQRNKGNFPGRFSGRQFSNSRSEMNVSTLELGDSALYLCASSLAGAGGGYEQYFGPGTRLTVT.

The chain uses TRBV7-3 and TRBJ2-2; TRBD2 matches at 10 bases. The CDR3 spans 16 residues. V lost 5 bases to trimming and J lost 7 bases; unmatched junction nucleotides: 10. The germline CDR1 and CDR2 sequences are SGHTA and FQGTGA. Here the CDR3 DNA reads TGTGCCAGCAGCCCTCAAGCGGGAGGGCCGCTCGGGGAGCTGTTTTTT. This encodes CASSPQAGGPLGELFF.

The CDR3 DNA follows: TGTGCCAGCAGTCCCACAGCGGCAACTCACTCCTACGAGCAGTACTTC. Its protein is CASSPTAATHSYEQYF. This chain joins TRBV7-2 and TRBJ2-7; weak D call: TRBD2 (5 bases). The CDR3 sequence is 16 residues long. The ends were cut back, 6 bases at V and 0 bases at J, with 18 bases in the middle. Per the germline V gene, CDR1 is SGHTA and CDR2 is FQGNSA.

This chain joins TRBV6-5 and TRBJ2-7; 7 nucleotides match TRBD2. CDR1 is MNHEY, CDR2 SVGAGI, per germline. This CDR3 spans 14 amino acids. With V trimmed by 5 bases and J by 1 base, 5 bases remained unmatched. The CDR3 loop reads CASSAPSGSYEQYF. CDR3 nucleotide sequence: TGTGCCAGCAGTGCGCCTAGCGGTTCCTACGAGCAGTACTTC.

This clone has just one count. The chain recombines TRBV6-1 with TRBJ2-7; no firm D call. This CDR3 contains 12 residues. The V and J ends lost 1 base and 5 bases respectively, with 6 bases between them. Per the germline V gene, CDR1 is MNHNS and CDR2 is SASEGT. The CDR3 sequence: CASSEVYDEQYF. CDR3 nucleotide sequence: TGTGCCAGCAGTGAAGTTTATGACGAGCAGTACTTC.

This chain uses TRBV15 with TRBJ2-7; D unclear. Trimming took off 0 bases at V and 3 bases at J, with 12 bases between the two ends. The CDR3 is made up of 15 amino acids. From germline, CDR1 is LNHNV and CDR2 YYDKDF (reference sequence). The DNA for the CDR3 is TGTGCCACCAGCAGAGAGTCGGCATCTTTCTACGAGCAGTACTTC. Protein sequence: CATSRESASFYEQYF. The variable domain in full, completed from reference TRBV15 and TRBJ2-7, reads DAMVIQNPRYQVTQFGKPVTLSCSQTLNHNVMYWYQQKSSQAPKLLFHYYDKDFNNEADTPDNFQSRRPNTSFCFLDIRSPGLGDTAMYLCATSRESASFYEQYFGPGTRLTVT.

CDR3 protein: CASSGGWDQYF. The DNA of the CDR3 is TGTGCCAGCTCGGGCGGGTGGGACCAGTACTTC. The V call is TRBV19, the J call TRBJ2-5, with D perhaps TRBD2 (5 bases). Trimming cost V 9 bases and J 10 bases, with 15 bases left between them. Looked up from germline, CDR1 is LNHDA and CDR2 is SQIVND (reference sequence). This CDR3 has 11 residues.

The rearrangement links TRBV18 to TRBJ1-4, with a tentative D call TRBD1 (6 bases). Between the trimmed V and J ends, which lost 3 bases and 7 bases, there was a span of 15 bases. Germline values: CDR1 KGHSH, CDR2 LQKENI. The CDR3 runs to 15 residues. The CDR3 protein is CASSPEGGLTEKLFF. CDR3 in DNA: TGTGCCAGCTCACCGGAGGGGGGCCTAACTGAAAAACTGTTTTTT. Complete variable domain (other parts from reference TRBV18 and TRBJ1-4): NAGVMQNPRHLVRRRGQEARLRCSPMKGHSHVYWYRQLPEEGLKFMVYLQKENIIDESGMPKERFSAEFPKEGPSILRIQQVVRGDSAAYFCASSPEGGLTEKLFFGSGTQLSVL.

V usage is TRBV11-2 and J usage is TRBJ1-1, with TRBD1 identical over 7 bases. CDR3 length equals 14 residues. The germline CDR1 and CDR2 sequences are SGHAT and FQNNGV. V was pared by 5 bases and J by 5 bases, with 8 bases of the junction left unmatched. The CDR3 loop reads CASSRQGGRTEAFF. The CDR3 DNA reads as TGTGCCAGCAGCCGACAGGGCGGGCGAACTGAAGCTTTCTTT. Filled out from reference TRBV11-2 and TRBJ1-1, the complete variable domain reads EAGVAQSPRYKIIEKRQSVAFWCNPISGHATLYWYQQILGQGPKLLIQFQNNGVVDDSQLPKDRFSAERLKGVDSTLKIQPAKLEDSAVYLCASSRQGGRTEAFFGQGTRLTVV.

The chain couples TRBV14 to TRBJ2-1; 7 bases match TRBD2. Trimming removed 3 bases from V and 13 bases from J; junction bases left unmatched: 6. CDR3 length equals 12 residues. Germline CDR1 is SGHDN and CDR2 is FVKESK. The CDR3: CASSQSGMGQFF. CDR3 in DNA: TGTGCCAGCAGCCAGAGCGGGATGGGACAGTTCTTC.

This clone was recorded once. The chain employs TRBV10-3 and TRBJ2-2; no clear D gene. The germline CDR1 and CDR2 sequences are ENHRY and SYGVKD. This CDR3 has 14 amino acids. V was cut by 3 bases and J by 2 bases, with 7 bases left in between. CDR3 bases: TGTGCCATCAGTGAAAGGGCCAACACCGGGGAGCTGTTTTTT. Translated: CAISERANTGELFF.

This clone was detected only once. V is TRBV5-8 and J is TRBJ2-5; 16 bases align to TRBD2. Looked up from germline, CDR1 is SGHTS and CDR2 is YDEGEE. CDR3 length: 18 residues. The J segment lost 5 bases and the V segment lost 4 bases, leaving 11 bases of the junction unmatched. The CDR3 DNA follows: TGTGCCAGCAGCATGGGACTAGCGGGAGGGCCTCAGATGGAGACCCAGTACTTC. It is translated as CASSMGLAGGPQMETQYF.

V and J are TRBV7-9 and TRBJ1-2; D gene unclear. Germline CDR1 and CDR2: SEHNR and FQNEAQ (reference sequence). The CDR3 sequence is 14 residues long. The germline V and J ends were trimmed by 1 base and 8 bases, with 14 bases remaining between them. The CDR3 reads CASSLEAIGWGYTF. Here the CDR3 DNA reads TGTGCCAGCAGCTTAGAAGCCATAGGGTGGGGCTACACCTTC.

This CDR3 is CASSAGLATDTQYF. CDR3 DNA: TGTGCCAGCAGTGCGGGACTAGCCACAGATACGCAGTATTTT. The chain links TRBV2 to TRBJ2-3; 9 nucleotides line up with TRBD2. This CDR3 spans 14 amino acids. The ends lost 4 bases at V and 2 bases at J; junction bases unmatched: 1. Germline lookup yields CDR1 SNHLY and CDR2 FYNNEI.

The chain is built from TRBV10-3 and TRBJ1-2; 8 nucleotides align to TRBD1. CDR3 length: 14 amino acids. Germline loops: CDR1 ENHRY, CDR2 SYGVKD. Germline trimming cut 6 bases from V and 0 bases from J; bases unmatched to any gene: 3. Written as DNA, the CDR3 is TGTGCCATCAGGGGACAGGAAACTAACTATGGCTACACCTTC. Protein sequence: CAIRGQETNYGYTF.

There are a few counts of this clone. The chain has TRBV19 and TRBJ1-5; 7 nucleotides align to TRBD1. CDR1 is LNHDA, CDR2 SQIVND, per germline (reference sequence). The CDR3 has 16 amino acids. J was trimmed by 0 bases and V by 7 bases; bases with no gene match: 9. In DNA, the CDR3 is TGTGCCAGTAACGGCAGGGGGACCTATAGCAATCAGCCCCAGCATTTT. Its protein product is CASNGRGTYSNQPQHF.